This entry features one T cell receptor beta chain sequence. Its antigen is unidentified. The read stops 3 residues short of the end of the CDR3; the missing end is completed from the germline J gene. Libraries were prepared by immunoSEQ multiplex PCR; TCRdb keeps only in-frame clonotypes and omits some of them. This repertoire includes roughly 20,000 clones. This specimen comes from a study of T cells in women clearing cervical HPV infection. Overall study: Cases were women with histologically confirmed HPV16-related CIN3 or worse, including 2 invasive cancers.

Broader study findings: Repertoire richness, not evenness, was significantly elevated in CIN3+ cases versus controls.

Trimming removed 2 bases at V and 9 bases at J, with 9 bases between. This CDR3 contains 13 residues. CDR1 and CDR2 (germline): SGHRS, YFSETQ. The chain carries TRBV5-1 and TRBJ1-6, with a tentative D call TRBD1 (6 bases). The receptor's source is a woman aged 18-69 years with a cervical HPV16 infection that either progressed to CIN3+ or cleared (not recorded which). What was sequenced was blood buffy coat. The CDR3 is CASSLGTTSPLHF. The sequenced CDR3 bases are TGCGCCAGCAGCTTAGGGACAACTTCACCC.